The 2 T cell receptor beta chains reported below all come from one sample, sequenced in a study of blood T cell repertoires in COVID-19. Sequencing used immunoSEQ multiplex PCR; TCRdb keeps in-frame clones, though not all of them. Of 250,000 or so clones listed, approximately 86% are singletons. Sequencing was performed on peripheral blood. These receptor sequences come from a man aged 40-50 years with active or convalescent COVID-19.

In DNA form, the CDR3 reads TGCAGCGTTGAACACAGGGAATCGGGACTAGCGGGAGGGCCCTCAGACAATGAGCAGTTCTTC. It encodes CSVEHRESGLAGGPSDNEQFF. The rearrangement joins TRBV29-1 to TRBJ2-1; 16 positions match TRBD2. The J segment lost 5 bases and the V segment lost 2 bases, leaving 18 bases of the junction unmatched. CDR3 length: 21 residues. Germline-derived CDR1 and CDR2 are SQVTM and ANQGSEA.

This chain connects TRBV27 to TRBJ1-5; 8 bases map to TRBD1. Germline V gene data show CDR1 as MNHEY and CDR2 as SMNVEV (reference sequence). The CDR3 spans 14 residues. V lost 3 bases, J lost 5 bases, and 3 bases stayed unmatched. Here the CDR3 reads CASSFGTGDQPQHF. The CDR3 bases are TGTGCCAGCAGTTTCGGGACAGGCGATCAGCCCCAGCATTTT.